This T cell receptor beta chain was identified during a study of tumor-infiltrating lymphocytes in localized non-small cell lung cancer. V was shortened by 5 bases and J by 9 bases, with 14 bases between the two germline ends. CDR1 MNHNY and CDR2 SVGAGI come from the germline V gene (reference sequence). CDR3 length equals 13 residues. TCRdb keeps only in-frame clones here, not all; method: immunoSEQ multiplex PCR. Among roughly 13,000 clones listed, about 84% were seen once. Sequencing used uninvolved lung tissue not adjacent to the tumor. J is TRBJ1-3 and V is TRBV6-6; maybe TRBD1 (5 bases). This TCR was recovered from a human donor with non-small cell lung cancer. CDR3 coding DNA: TGTGCCAGCAGTAAGGACATTTTAAGCACCATATATTTT. Its protein is CASSKDILSTIYF.